The T cell receptor (beta chain) described here comes from a study of T cells in women clearing cervical HPV infection. Details on this clone: The CDR3 goes on 3 residues after the read ends, and that part is filled in from the germline J gene.

CDR1 is GTSNPN and CDR2 is SVGIG in the germline V gene (reference sequence). J lost 5 bases, V lost 3 bases, and 3 bases had no gene match. The CDR3 is 13 residues long. Prevalent HPV16 infections were excluded; only incident single HPV16 infections included. The method was immunoSEQ multiplex PCR; TCRdb's version includes in-frame clones alone and lacks a portion of them. The sample spans fewer than 35,000 clones; the ten largest clones claim more than 6%. This receptor was identified in a woman between 18 and 75 years old with a cervical HPV16 infection that either progressed to CIN3+ or cleared (not recorded which). The sequencing input was blood buffy coat. The chain recombines TRBV30 with TRBJ1-5; 8 nucleotides align to TRBD1. The CDR3 DNA, read in part, is TGTGCCTGGAGCGACAGGGGTGATCAGCCC. Its protein product is CAWSDRGDQP. The entire CDR3 protein reads CAWSDRGDQPQHF.